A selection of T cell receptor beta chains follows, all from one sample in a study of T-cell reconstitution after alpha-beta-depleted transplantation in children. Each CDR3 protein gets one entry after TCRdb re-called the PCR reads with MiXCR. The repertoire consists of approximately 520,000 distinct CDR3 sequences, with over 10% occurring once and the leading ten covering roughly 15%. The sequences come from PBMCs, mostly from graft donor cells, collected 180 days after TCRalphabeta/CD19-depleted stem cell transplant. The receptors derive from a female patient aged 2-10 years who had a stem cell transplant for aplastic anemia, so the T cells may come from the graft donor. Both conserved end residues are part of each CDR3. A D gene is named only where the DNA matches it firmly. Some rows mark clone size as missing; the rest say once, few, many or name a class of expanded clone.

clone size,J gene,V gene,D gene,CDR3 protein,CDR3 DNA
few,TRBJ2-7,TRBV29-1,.,CSVLDQGYEQYF,TGCAGCGTCCTAGATCAGGGCTACGAGCAGTACTTC
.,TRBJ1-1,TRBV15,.,CATSREGFSDTEAFF,TGTGCCACCAGCAGAGAAGGTTTCTCGGACACTGAAGCTTTCTTT
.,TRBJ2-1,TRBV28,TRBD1,CASSGGGTGWNEQFF,TGTGCCAGCAGTGGGGGGGGGACAGGGTGGAATGAGCAGTTCTTC
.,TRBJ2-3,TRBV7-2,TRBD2,CASSLRSGSNTDTQYF,TGTGCCAGCAGCCTCCGCAGCGGGAGCAACACAGATACGCAGTATTTT
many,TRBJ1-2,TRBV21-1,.,CASSPRRACLAIYGYTF,TGTGCCAGCAGCCCCCGGAGGGCATGTCTAGCCATCTATGGCTACACCTTC
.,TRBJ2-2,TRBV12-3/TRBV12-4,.,CASSLSTTHRGELFF,TGTGCCAGCAGTTTATCCACTACACACCGCGGGGAGCTGTTTTTT
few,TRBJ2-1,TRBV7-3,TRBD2,CASSNGLAGYNEQFF,TGTGCCAGCAGTAACGGACTAGCGGGGTACAATGAGCAGTTCTTC
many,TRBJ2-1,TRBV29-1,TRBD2,CSVPDSSGWSYNEQFF,TGCAGCGTGCCCGACTCTAGCGGGTGGTCCTACAATGAGCAGTTCTTC
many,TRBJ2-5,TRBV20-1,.,CSARDSRRVGETQYF,TGCAGTGCTAGAGATTCTCGCAGGGTAGGAGAGACCCAGTACTTC
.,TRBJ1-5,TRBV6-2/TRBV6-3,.,CASRYRDPVRPQHF,TGTGCCAGCAGATACCGGGACCCCGTGAGGCCCCAGCATTTT